Here is one T cell receptor (beta chain) with its context. The sample comes from a study of CD8+ T cells in alopecia areata. The CDR3 spans 15 residues. From germline, CDR1 is SGHAT and CDR2 FQDESV (reference sequence). Trimming cost V 5 bases and J 2 bases, with 13 bases left between them. cDNA serving as the sequencing template came from extracted, reverse transcribed RNA. Method: immunoSEQ multiplex PCR; TCRdb's copy keeps in-frame clones and lacks some. The table lists over 150,000 clones, 63% of them singletons, with about 1.5% in the top ten. This TCR was sampled from a human donor with alopecia areata. The specimen comprised CD4+ T cells sorted from blood, sampled at week 0. The rearrangement links TRBV11-1 to TRBJ2-1; no clear D. The CDR3 sequence: CASSLLQAAYNEQFF. As DNA, the CDR3 is TGTGCCAGCAGCCTACTGCAGGCGGCCTACAATGAGCAGTTCTTC. The full variable domain, completed using reference TRBV11-1 and TRBJ2-1, is EAEVAQSPRYKITEKSQAVAFWCDPISGHATLYWYRQILGQGPELLVQFQDESVVDDSQLPKDRFSAERLKGVDSTLKIQPAELGDSAMYLCASSLLQAAYNEQFFGPGTRLTVL.